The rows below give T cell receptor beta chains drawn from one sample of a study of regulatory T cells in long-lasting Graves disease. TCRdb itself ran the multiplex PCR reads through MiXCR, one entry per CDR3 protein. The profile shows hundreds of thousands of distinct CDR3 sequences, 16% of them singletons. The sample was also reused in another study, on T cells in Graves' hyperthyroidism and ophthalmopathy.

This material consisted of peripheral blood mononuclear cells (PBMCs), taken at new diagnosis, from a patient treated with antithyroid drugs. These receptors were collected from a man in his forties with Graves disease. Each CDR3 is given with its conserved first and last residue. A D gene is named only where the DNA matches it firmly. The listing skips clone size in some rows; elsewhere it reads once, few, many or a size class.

CDR3 protein: CASSMGLAGSNEQFF
CDR3 DNA: TGTGCCAGCAGCATGGGACTAGCGGGGTCAAATGAGCAGTTCTTC
clone size: many
V gene: TRBV7-2
J gene: TRBJ2-1
D gene: TRBD2

CDR3 protein: CASSPGLAPTQETQYF
CDR3 DNA: TGTGCCAGCAGCCCTGGACTAGCGCCAACCCAAGAGACCCAGTACTTC
clone size: .
V gene: TRBV12-3/TRBV12-4
J gene: TRBJ2-5
D gene: TRBD2

CDR3 protein: CASGPRGDETQYF
CDR3 DNA: TGTGCCAGTGGCCCGCGAGGGGATGAGACCCAGTACTTC
clone size: many
V gene: TRBV19
J gene: TRBJ2-5
D gene: .

CDR3 protein: CATSEMTGGVVETQYF
CDR3 DNA: TGTGCCACCAGTGAGATGACTGGCGGGGTAGTGGAGACCCAGTACTTC
clone size: few
V gene: TRBV24-1
J gene: TRBJ2-5
D gene: .

CDR3 protein: CASSSHPQGTQYF
CDR3 DNA: TGTGCCAGCAGCTCCCATCCGCAGGGGACCCAGTACTTC
clone size: many
V gene: TRBV11-2
J gene: TRBJ2-5
D gene: .

CDR3 protein: CASSRQMNTEAFF
CDR3 DNA: TGTGCCAGCAGCCGACAGATGAACACTGAAGCTTTCTTT
clone size: many
V gene: TRBV11-2
J gene: TRBJ1-1
D gene: .

CDR3 protein: CASSDQGRFRSYEQYF
CDR3 DNA: TGCGCCAGCAGTGATCAAGGTCGCTTCAGGTCCTACGAGCAGTACTTC
clone size: few
V gene: TRBV10-2
J gene: TRBJ2-7
D gene: .

CDR3 protein: CASSLAHQGNTEAFF
CDR3 DNA: TGTGCCAGCAGCTTAGCCCATCAGGGGAACACTGAAGCTTTCTTT
clone size: many
V gene: TRBV7-9
J gene: TRBJ1-1
D gene: .

CDR3 protein: CASSYRGSASGGTPYEQYF
CDR3 DNA: TGTGCCAGCAGCTATCGCGGGAGTGCTAGCGGGGGGACACCCTACGAGCAGTACTTC
clone size: few
V gene: TRBV7-2
J gene: TRBJ2-7
D gene: TRBD2

CDR3 protein: CASGLGTGINEQYF
CDR3 DNA: TGTGCCAGCGGCCTTGGGACAGGGATAAACGAGCAGTACTTC
clone size: many
V gene: TRBV6-1
J gene: TRBJ2-7
D gene: TRBD1

CDR3 protein: CASSQGLTGVTEAFF
CDR3 DNA: TGTGCCAGCAGCCAAGGACTTACAGGGGTAACTGAAGCTTTCTTT
clone size: many
V gene: TRBV9
J gene: TRBJ1-1
D gene: TRBD1

CDR3 protein: CASSGGPHTGELFF
CDR3 DNA: TGTGCCAGCAGCGGGGGGCCCCACACCGGGGAGCTGTTTTTT
clone size: many
V gene: TRBV3-1
J gene: TRBJ2-2
D gene: .

CDR3 protein: CASSWTLRFGELFF
CDR3 DNA: TGTGCCAGCAGCTGGACCTTGCGTTTCGGGGAGCTGTTTTTT
clone size: .
V gene: TRBV7-8
J gene: TRBJ2-2
D gene: .

CDR3 protein: CAISEARGVNQPQHF
CDR3 DNA: TGTGCCATCAGTGAGGCGAGAGGGGTCAATCAGCCCCAGCATTTT
clone size: few
V gene: TRBV10-3
J gene: TRBJ1-5
D gene: .

CDR3 protein: CASRLGQGGSTEAFF
CDR3 DNA: TGTGCCAGCAGACTTGGACAGGGCGGGTCCACTGAAGCTTTCTTT
clone size: .
V gene: TRBV12-3/TRBV12-4
J gene: TRBJ1-1
D gene: TRBD1

CDR3 protein: CASSSPAIVNTIYF
CDR3 DNA: TGTGCCAGCAGTTCCCCCGCGATCGTCAACACCATATATTTT
clone size: few
V gene: TRBV28
J gene: TRBJ1-3
D gene: .

CDR3 protein: CASSPTGDYGYTF
CDR3 DNA: TGTGCCAGCTCACCGACAGGGGACTATGGCTACACCTTC
clone size: many
V gene: TRBV18
J gene: TRBJ1-2
D gene: TRBD1

CDR3 protein: CASGGGGAYEQYF
CDR3 DNA: TGTGCCAGCGGAGGGGGGGGGGCCTACGAGCAGTACTTC
clone size: many
V gene: TRBV28
J gene: TRBJ2-7
D gene: .

CDR3 protein: CASSSGLRGLTQYF
CDR3 DNA: TGTGCCAGCAGCTCCGGTCTACGGGGGTTAACGCAGTATTTT
clone size: many
V gene: TRBV7-9
J gene: TRBJ2-3
D gene: .

CDR3 protein: CASSLVAGTVLSGANVLTF
CDR3 DNA: TGCGCCAGCAGCTTGGTGGCGGGGACCGTTCTCTCTGGGGCCAACGTCCTGACTTTC
clone size: .
V gene: TRBV5-1
J gene: TRBJ2-6
D gene: .

CDR3 protein: CASSAPARGTEQFF
CDR3 DNA: TGTGCCAGCAGTGCCCCCGCCCGGGGAACTGAGCAGTTCTTC
clone size: many
V gene: TRBV2
J gene: TRBJ2-1
D gene: .

CDR3 protein: CAWSVPRTGHNEQFF
CDR3 DNA: TGTGCCTGGAGTGTCCCCAGGACAGGACACAATGAGCAGTTCTTC
clone size: few
V gene: TRBV30
J gene: TRBJ2-1
D gene: TRBD1

CDR3 protein: CATSRQFTGELFF
CDR3 DNA: TGTGCCACCAGCAGACAGTTCACCGGGGAGCTGTTTTTT
clone size: many
V gene: TRBV15
J gene: TRBJ2-2
D gene: .

CDR3 protein: CASSPRDRVYTGELFF
CDR3 DNA: TGTGCCAGTAGTCCGCGGGACAGGGTCTACACCGGGGAGCTGTTTTTT
clone size: .
V gene: TRBV19
J gene: TRBJ2-2
D gene: TRBD1

CDR3 protein: CASSIFRVYEQYF
CDR3 DNA: TGTGCCAGTAGTATTTTCAGGGTCTACGAGCAGTACTTC
clone size: many
V gene: TRBV19
J gene: TRBJ2-7
D gene: .

CDR3 protein: CASSFRRSEAFF
CDR3 DNA: TGTGCCAGCAGTTTCAGAAGGTCTGAAGCTTTCTTT
clone size: many
V gene: TRBV12-3/TRBV12-4
J gene: TRBJ1-1
D gene: .

CDR3 protein: CSAQRSRREQYF
CDR3 DNA: TGCAGTGCTCAGCGGAGCCGGCGGGAGCAGTACTTC
clone size: few
V gene: TRBV20-1
J gene: TRBJ2-7
D gene: .

CDR3 protein: CASSGTGPLTDTQYF
CDR3 DNA: TGTGCCAGCTCGGGCACAGGGCCCCTCACAGATACGCAGTATTTT
clone size: many
V gene: TRBV18
J gene: TRBJ2-3
D gene: .

CDR3 protein: CASSPPRQPGGRETQYF
CDR3 DNA: TGTGCCAGCTCACCACCGCGGCAGCCCGGGGGCCGGGAGACCCAGTACTTC
clone size: few
V gene: TRBV18
J gene: TRBJ2-5
D gene: .

CDR3 protein: CACGSGLNTEAFF
CDR3 DNA: TGTGCCTGCGGGTCCGGCCTGAACACTGAAGCTTTCTTT
clone size: many
V gene: TRBV7-9
J gene: TRBJ1-1
D gene: .

CDR3 protein: CSARRQTQYF
CDR3 DNA: TGCAGTGCTAGGAGGCAGACCCAGTACTTC
clone size: many
V gene: TRBV20-1
J gene: TRBJ2-5
D gene: .

CDR3 protein: CASSLSGAGAYEQYF
CDR3 DNA: TGTGCCAGCAGTTTATCCGGTGCGGGGGCCTACGAGCAGTACTTC
clone size: many
V gene: TRBV28
J gene: TRBJ2-7
D gene: TRBD2

CDR3 protein: CASSLDFGVYQPQHF
CDR3 DNA: TGTGCCAGCAGCTTAGATTTCGGGGTTTATCAGCCCCAGCATTTT
clone size: .
V gene: TRBV7-2
J gene: TRBJ1-5
D gene: .

CDR3 protein: CASSLWQGRKDIQYF
CDR3 DNA: TGCGCCAGCAGCTTATGGCAGGGCCGCAAAGACATTCAGTACTTC
clone size: many
V gene: TRBV5-1
J gene: TRBJ2-4
D gene: .

CDR3 protein: CASSQEGRSQETQYF
CDR3 DNA: TGCGCCAGCAGCCAAGAAGGGCGGTCGCAAGAGACCCAGTACTTC
clone size: .
V gene: TRBV4-3
J gene: TRBJ2-5
D gene: .

CDR3 protein: CASSQVRGGTGELFF
CDR3 DNA: TGTGCCAGCAGCCAAGTCAGGGGAGGCACCGGGGAGCTGTTTTTT
clone size: many
V gene: TRBV3-1
J gene: TRBJ2-2
D gene: .

CDR3 protein: CSANLQGLKNIQYF
CDR3 DNA: TGCAGTGCGAATCTACAGGGACTCAAAAACATTCAGTACTTC
clone size: .
V gene: TRBV20-1
J gene: TRBJ2-4
D gene: .

CDR3 protein: CAWRFGYGYTF
CDR3 DNA: TGTGCCTGGAGGTTCGGCTATGGCTACACCTTC
clone size: many
V gene: TRBV30
J gene: TRBJ1-2
D gene: .

CDR3 protein: CASSLKDAGELFF
CDR3 DNA: TGTGCCAGCAGCTTAAAAGACGCCGGGGAGCTGTTTTTT
clone size: many
V gene: TRBV7-3
J gene: TRBJ2-2
D gene: .

CDR3 protein: CATNKGRETQYF
CDR3 DNA: TGTGCCACCAATAAGGGGCGAGAGACCCAGTACTTC
clone size: .
V gene: TRBV24-1
J gene: TRBJ2-5
D gene: .

CDR3 protein: CASSPSLGGGTDTQYF
CDR3 DNA: TGCGCCAGCAGCCCCTCCTTGGGGGGGGGCACAGATACGCAGTATTTT
clone size: .
V gene: TRBV5-1
J gene: TRBJ2-3
D gene: TRBD2

CDR3 protein: CASSSSSGGVYEQFF
CDR3 DNA: TGTGCCAGCAGCTCCTCTAGCGGGGGGGTCTATGAGCAGTTCTTC
clone size: few
V gene: TRBV7-2
J gene: TRBJ2-1
D gene: TRBD2

CDR3 protein: CASSQLPVGDTEAFF
CDR3 DNA: TGTGCCAGCAGCCAATTGCCAGTGGGGGACACTGAAGCTTTCTTT
clone size: .
V gene: TRBV4-2
J gene: TRBJ1-1
D gene: .

CDR3 protein: CASSPVPGQSSGNTIYF
CDR3 DNA: TGTGCCAGCTCACCAGTCCCGGGACAGAGCTCTGGAAACACCATATATTTT
clone size: many
V gene: TRBV18
J gene: TRBJ1-3
D gene: TRBD1

CDR3 protein: CSARRGHGEQFF
CDR3 DNA: TGCAGTGCTAGGCGCGGGCACGGAGAGCAGTTCTTC
clone size: many
V gene: TRBV20-1
J gene: TRBJ2-1
D gene: .

CDR3 protein: CASSDGEEHVPETQYF
CDR3 DNA: TGTGCCAGCAGTGACGGGGAAGAGCATGTCCCAGAGACCCAGTACTTC
clone size: .
V gene: TRBV2
J gene: TRBJ2-5
D gene: .

CDR3 protein: CASSLRGTGIRQPQHF
CDR3 DNA: TGTGCCAGCAGTTTAAGGGGAACAGGAATTCGACAGCCCCAGCATTTT
clone size: many
V gene: TRBV28
J gene: TRBJ1-5
D gene: .

CDR3 protein: CASSPTGGDTQYF
CDR3 DNA: TGTGCCAGCAGCCCCACAGGGGGGGATACGCAGTATTTT
clone size: many
V gene: TRBV7-3
J gene: TRBJ2-3
D gene: TRBD1

CDR3 protein: CASSSRRDYGYTF
CDR3 DNA: TGTGCCAGCAGCTCCCGCAGGGACTATGGCTACACCTTC
clone size: few
V gene: TRBV11-3
J gene: TRBJ1-2
D gene: .

CDR3 protein: CASSLSGTGIYGYTF
CDR3 DNA: TGTGCCAGCAGTTTATCCGGGACAGGGATTTATGGCTACACCTTC
clone size: .
V gene: TRBV27
J gene: TRBJ1-2
D gene: TRBD1

CDR3 protein: CAISERDYTDTQYF
CDR3 DNA: TGTGCCATCAGTGAACGGGACTACACAGATACGCAGTATTTT
clone size: .
V gene: TRBV10-3
J gene: TRBJ2-3
D gene: TRBD2

CDR3 protein: CASSQDRVSYEQYF
CDR3 DNA: TGTGCCAGCAGCCAGGACAGGGTGTCCTACGAGCAGTACTTC
clone size: many
V gene: TRBV4-2
J gene: TRBJ2-7
D gene: TRBD1

CDR3 protein: CASSSSRATFLSQYF
CDR3 DNA: TGTGCCAGCAGTAGCTCCCGGGCCACTTTCCTGAGCCAGTACTTC
clone size: many
V gene: TRBV7-8
J gene: TRBJ2-5
D gene: .